The sequence of this T cell receptor (beta chain) was determined in a study of patients and donors after allogeneic stem cell transplantation. MiXCR was run by TCRdb on the RT-PCR reads, yielding one entry per CDR3 protein. The data show a few hundred thousand distinct CDR3 sequences, roughly 15% seen once. Germline-derived CDR1 and CDR2 are DFQATT and SNEGSKA (reference sequence). Trimming pared 7 bases from V and 5 bases from J, leaving 17 bases between. The CDR3 contains 13 residues. This clonotype came up a few times. The rearrangement links TRBV20-1 to TRBJ2-5; D is possibly TRBD2 (5 bases). This clonotype was sampled from a human donor who was either an allogeneic HSCT recipient or a stem cell or donor lymphocyte infusion donor (not recorded which). It is not recorded whose cells these are; they may come from a transplant donor. The sample consisted of blood, either unsorted or a sorted T cell fraction (not recorded which). The CDR3 region has the DNA TGCAGTGGCCTTCGGCTAGCCTCCGAGACCCAGTACTTC. It is translated as CSGLRLASETQYF.